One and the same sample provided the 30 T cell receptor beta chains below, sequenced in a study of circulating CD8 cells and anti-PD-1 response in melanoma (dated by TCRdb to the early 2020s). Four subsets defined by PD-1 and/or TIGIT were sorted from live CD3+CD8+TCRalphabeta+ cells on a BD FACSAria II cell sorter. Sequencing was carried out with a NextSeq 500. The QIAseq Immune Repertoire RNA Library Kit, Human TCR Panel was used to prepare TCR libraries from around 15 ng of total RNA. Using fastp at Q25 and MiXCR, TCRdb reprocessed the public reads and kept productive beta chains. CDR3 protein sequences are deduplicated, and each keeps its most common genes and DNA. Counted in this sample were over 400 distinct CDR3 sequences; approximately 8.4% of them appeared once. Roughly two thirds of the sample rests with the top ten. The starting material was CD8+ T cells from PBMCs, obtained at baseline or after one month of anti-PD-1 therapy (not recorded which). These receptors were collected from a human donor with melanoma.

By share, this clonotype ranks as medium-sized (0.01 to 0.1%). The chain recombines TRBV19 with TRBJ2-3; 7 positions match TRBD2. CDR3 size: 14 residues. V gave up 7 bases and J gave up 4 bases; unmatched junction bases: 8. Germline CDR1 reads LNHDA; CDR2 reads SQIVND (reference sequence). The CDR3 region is CASTLWGGADTQYF. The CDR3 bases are TGTGCCAGTACCCTTTGGGGGGGGGCAGATACGCAGTATTTT.

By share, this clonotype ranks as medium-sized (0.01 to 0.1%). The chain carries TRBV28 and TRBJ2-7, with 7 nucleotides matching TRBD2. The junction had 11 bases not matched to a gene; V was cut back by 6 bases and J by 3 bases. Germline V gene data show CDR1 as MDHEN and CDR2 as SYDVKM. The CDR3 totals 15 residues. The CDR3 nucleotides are TGTGCCAGCAGCCTCGAGGGAGGGGTTTACTACGAGCAGTACTTC. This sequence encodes CASSLEGGVYYEQYF.

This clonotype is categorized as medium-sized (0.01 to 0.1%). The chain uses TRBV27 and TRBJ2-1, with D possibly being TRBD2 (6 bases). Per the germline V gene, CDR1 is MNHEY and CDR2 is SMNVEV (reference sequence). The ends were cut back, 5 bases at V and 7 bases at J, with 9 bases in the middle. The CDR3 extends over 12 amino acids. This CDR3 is CASSMGGNEQFF. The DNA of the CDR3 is TGTGCCAGCAGTATGGGGGGAAATGAGCAGTTCTTC.

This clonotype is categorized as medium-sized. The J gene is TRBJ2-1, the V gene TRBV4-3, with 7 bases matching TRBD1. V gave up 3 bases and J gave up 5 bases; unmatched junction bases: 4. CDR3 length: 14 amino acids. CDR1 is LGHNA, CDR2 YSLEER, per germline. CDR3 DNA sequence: TGCGCCAGCAGCCAGGGACAGCATGACAATGAGCAGTTCTTC. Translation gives CASSQGQHDNEQFF.

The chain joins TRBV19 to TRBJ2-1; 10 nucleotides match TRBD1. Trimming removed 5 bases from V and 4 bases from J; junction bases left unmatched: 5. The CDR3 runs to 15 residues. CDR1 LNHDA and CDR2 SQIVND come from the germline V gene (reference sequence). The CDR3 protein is CASSYPGQGYNEQFF. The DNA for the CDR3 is TGTGCCAGTAGTTATCCGGGACAGGGGTACAATGAGCAGTTCTTC.

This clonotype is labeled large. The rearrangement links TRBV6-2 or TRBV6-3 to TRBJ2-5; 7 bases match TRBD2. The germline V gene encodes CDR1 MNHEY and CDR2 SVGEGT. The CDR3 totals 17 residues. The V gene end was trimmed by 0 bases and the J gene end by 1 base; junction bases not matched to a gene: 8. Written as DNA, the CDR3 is TGTGCCAGCAGTTACTCGATCTCTAGCGGACGCCAAGAGACCCAGTACTTC. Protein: CASSYSISSGRQETQYF.

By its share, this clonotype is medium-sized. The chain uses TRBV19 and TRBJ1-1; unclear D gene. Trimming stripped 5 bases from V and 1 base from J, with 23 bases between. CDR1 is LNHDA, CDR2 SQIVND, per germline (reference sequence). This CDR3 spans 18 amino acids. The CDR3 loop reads CASSPLPPAASTNTEAFF. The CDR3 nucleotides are TGTGCCAGTAGTCCACTACCACCTGCAGCCTCGACGAACACTGAAGCTTTCTTT.

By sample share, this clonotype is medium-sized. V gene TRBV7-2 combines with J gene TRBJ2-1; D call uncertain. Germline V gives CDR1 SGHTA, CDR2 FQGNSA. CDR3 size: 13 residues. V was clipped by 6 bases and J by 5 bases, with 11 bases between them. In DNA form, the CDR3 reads TGTGCCAGCAGACCTCCGGTGAACAATGAGCAGTTCTTC. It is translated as CASRPPVNNEQFF.

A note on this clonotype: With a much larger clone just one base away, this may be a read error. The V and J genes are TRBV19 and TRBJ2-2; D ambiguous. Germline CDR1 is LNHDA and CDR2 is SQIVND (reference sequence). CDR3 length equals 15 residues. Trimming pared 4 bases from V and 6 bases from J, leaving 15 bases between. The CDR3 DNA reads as TGTGCCAGTAGTAGTCCGGCAGTCGCGGCCGGGGAGCTGTTTTTT. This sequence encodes CASSSPAVAAGELFF. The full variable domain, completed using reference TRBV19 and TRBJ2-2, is DGGITQSPKYLFRKEGQNVTLSCEQNLNHDAMYWYRQDPGQGLRLIYYSQIVNDFQKGDIAEGYSVSREKKESFPLTVTSAQKNPTAFYLCASSSPAVAAGELFFGEGSRLTVL.

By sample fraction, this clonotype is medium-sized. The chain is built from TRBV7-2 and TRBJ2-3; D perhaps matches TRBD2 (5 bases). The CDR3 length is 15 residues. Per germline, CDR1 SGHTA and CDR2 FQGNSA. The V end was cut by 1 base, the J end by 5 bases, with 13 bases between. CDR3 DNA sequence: TGTGCCAGCAGCTTAGTGATCGGACTGGGAGATACGCAGTATTTT. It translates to CASSLVIGLGDTQYF.

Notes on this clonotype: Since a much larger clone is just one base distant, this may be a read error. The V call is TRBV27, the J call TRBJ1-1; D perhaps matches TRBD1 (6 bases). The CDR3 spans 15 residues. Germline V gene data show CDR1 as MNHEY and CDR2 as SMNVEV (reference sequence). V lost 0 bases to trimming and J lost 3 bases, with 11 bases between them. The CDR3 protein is CASSLSRGGDTEAFF. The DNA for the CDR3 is TGTGCCAGCAGTTTATCCAGGGGTGGGGACACTGAAGCTTTCTTT.

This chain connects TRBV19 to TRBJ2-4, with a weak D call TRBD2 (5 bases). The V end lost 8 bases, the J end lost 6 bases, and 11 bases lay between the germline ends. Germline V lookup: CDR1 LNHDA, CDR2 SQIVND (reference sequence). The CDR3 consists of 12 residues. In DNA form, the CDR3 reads TGTGCCAGTCCCTCCGCGGGAAACATTCAGTACTTC. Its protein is CASPSAGNIQYF.

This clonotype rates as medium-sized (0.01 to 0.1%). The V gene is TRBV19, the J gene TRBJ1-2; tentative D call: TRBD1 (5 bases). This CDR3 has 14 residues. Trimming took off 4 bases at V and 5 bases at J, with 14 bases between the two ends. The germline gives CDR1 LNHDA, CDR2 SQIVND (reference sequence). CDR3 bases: TGTGCCAGTAGTACCCAGGGTTACCGTTATGGCTACACCTTC. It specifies CASSTQGYRYGYTF.

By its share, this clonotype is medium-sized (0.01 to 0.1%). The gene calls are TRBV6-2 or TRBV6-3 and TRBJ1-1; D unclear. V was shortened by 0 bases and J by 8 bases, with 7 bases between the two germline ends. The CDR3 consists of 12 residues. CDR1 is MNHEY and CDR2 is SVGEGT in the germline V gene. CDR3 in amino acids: CASSYSIGEAFF. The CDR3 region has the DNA TGTGCCAGCAGTTACTCGATCGGAGAAGCTTTCTTT.

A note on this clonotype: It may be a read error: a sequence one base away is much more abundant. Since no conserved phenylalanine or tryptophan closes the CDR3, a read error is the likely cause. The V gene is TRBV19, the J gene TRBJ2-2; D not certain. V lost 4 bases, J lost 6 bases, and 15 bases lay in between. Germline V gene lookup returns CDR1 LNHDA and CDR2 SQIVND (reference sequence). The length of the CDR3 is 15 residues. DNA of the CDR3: TGTGCCAGTAGTAATCCGGCAGTCGCGGCCGGGGAGCTGTTTCTT. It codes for CASSNPAVAAGELFL.

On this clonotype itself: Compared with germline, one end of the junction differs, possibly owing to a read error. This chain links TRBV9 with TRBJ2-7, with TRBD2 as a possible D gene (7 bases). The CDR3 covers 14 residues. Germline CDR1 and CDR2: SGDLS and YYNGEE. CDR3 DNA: TGTGCCGGCAGCGTTGGGGGGGCCGAATACGAGCAGTACTTC. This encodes CAGSVGGAEYEQYF.

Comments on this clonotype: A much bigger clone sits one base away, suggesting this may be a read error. The CDR3 bases are TGTGCCAGCAGTGCGGACAGGGGATGGTGCGAGCAGTACTTC. This sequence encodes CASSADRGWCEQYF. This chain uses TRBV6-6 with TRBJ2-7; 9 nucleotides line up with TRBD1. Trimming took 5 bases from V and 6 from J; bases not matched to a gene: 8. The CDR3 runs to 14 residues. The germline V gene encodes CDR1 MNHNY and CDR2 SVGAGI (reference sequence).

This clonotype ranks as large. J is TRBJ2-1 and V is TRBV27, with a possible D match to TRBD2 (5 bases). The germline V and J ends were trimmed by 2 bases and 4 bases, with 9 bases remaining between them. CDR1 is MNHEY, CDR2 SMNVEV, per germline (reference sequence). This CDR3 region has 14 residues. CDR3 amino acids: CASSLRAGYNEQFF. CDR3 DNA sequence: TGTGCCAGCAGTTTAAGGGCGGGTTACAATGAGCAGTTCTTC.

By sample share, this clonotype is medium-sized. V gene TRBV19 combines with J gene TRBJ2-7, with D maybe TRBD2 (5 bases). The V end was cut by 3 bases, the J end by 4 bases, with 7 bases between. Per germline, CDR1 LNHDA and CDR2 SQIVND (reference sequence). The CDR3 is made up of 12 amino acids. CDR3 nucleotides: TGTGCCAGTAGTATTGCGGGTTACGAGCAGTACTTC. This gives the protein CASSIAGYEQYF. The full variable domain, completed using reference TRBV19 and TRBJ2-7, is DGGITQSPKYLFRKEGQNVTLSCEQNLNHDAMYWYRQDPGQGLRLIYYSQIVNDFQKGDIAEGYSVSREKKESFPLTVTSAQKNPTAFYLCASSIAGYEQYFGPGTRLTVT.

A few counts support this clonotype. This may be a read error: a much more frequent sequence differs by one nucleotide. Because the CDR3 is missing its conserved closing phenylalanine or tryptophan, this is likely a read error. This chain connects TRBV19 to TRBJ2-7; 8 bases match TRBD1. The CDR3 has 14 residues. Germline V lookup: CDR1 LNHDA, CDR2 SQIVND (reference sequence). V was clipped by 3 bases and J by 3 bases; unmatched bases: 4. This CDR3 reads CASSISGGLYEQYL. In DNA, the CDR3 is TGTGCCAGTAGTATTTCAGGGGGCCTCTACGAGCAGTACCTC.

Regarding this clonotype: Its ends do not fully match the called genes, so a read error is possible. The CDR3 DNA reads as TGTGCCAGCAGCTCAGGGACAGGGGGGCGTGAAGCTCTCTTT. Amino acid sequence: CASSSGTGGREALF. The chain uses TRBV7-6 and TRBJ1-1; TRBD1 aligns across 11 bases. CDR1 is SGHVS and CDR2 is FNYEAQ in the germline V gene. This CDR3 is 14 amino acids long.

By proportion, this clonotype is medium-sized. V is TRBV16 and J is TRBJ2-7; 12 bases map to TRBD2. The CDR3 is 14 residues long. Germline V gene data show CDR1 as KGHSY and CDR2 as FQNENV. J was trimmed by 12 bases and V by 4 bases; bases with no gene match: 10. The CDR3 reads CASSLGTSGPQWYF. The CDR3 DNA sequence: TGTGCCAGCAGCCTAGGGACTAGCGGGCCCCAATGGTACTTC.

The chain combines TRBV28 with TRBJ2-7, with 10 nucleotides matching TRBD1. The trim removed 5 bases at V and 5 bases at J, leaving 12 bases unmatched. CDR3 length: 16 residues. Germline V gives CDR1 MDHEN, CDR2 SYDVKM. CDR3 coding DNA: TGTGCCAGCAGTAAACGGGACAGGGGCCGGTGGGACGAGCAGTACTTC. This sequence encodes CASSKRDRGRWDEQYF.

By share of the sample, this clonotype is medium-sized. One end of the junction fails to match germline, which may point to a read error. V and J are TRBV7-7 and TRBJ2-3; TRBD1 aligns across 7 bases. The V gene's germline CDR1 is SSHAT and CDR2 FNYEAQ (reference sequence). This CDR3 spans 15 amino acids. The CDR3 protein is CASSLRDSPTDTQYF. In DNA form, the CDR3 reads TGTGCTAGCAGCCTCCGGGACAGTCCCACAGATACGCAGTATTTT.

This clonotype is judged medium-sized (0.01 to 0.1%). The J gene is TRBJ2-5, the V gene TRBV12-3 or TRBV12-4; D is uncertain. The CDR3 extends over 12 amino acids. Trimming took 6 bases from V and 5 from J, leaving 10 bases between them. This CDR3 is CASSLTAETQYF. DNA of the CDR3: TGTGCCAGCAGCCTAACAGCGGAGACCCAGTACTTC.

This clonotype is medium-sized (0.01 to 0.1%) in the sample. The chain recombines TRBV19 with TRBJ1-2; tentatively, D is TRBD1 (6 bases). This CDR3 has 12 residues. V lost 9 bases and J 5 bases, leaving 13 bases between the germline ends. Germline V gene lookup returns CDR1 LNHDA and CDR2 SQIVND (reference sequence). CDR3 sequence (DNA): TGTGCCAGCAGGGGATTCCTGTATGGCTACACCTTC. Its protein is CASRGFLYGYTF.

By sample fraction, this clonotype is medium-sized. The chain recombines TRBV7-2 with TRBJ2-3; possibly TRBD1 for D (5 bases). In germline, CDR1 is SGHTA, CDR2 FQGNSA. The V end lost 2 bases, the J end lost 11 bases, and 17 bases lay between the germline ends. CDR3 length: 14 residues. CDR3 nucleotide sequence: TGTGCCAGCAGCTTAAAGACAGAGTCCCTCTTGCAGTATTTT. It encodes CASSLKTESLLQYF.

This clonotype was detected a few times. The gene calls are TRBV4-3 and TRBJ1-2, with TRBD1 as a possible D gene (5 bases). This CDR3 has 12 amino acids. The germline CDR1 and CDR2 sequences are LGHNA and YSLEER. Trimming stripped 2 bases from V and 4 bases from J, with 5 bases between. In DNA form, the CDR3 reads TGCGCCAGCAGCCAAAGGGGCTATGGCTACACCTTC. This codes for CASSQRGYGYTF.

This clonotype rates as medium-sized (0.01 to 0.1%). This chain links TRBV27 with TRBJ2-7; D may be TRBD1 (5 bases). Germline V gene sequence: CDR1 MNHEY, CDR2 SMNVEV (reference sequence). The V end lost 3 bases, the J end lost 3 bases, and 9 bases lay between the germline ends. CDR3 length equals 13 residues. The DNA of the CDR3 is TGTGCCAGCAGTTTGGGCAGGGTCTACGAGCAGTACTTC. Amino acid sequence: CASSLGRVYEQYF.

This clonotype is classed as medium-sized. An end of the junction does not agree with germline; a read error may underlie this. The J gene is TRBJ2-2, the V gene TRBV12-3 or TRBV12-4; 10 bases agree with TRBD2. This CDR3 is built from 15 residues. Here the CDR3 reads CASSPSGGAAGELLF. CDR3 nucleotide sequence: TGTGCCAGCAGTCCAAGCGGGGGGGCGGCCGGGGAGCTGCTTTTT.